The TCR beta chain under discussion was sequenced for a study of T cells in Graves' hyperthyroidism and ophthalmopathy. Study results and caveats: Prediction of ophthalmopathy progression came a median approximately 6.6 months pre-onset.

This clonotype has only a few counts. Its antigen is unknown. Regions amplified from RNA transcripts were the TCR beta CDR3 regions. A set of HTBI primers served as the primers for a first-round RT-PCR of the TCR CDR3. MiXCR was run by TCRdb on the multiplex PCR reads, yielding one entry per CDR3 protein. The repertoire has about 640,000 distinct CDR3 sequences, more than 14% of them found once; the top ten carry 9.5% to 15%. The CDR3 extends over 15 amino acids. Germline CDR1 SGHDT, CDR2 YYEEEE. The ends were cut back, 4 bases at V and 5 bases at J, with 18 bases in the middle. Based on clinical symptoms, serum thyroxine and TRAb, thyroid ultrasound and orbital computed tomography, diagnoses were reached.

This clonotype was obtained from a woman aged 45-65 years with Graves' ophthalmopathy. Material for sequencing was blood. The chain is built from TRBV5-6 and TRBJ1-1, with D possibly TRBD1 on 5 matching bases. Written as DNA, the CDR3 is TGTGCCAGCAGCCCCCGGAGGGCAGGGAGGACTGAAGCTTTCTTT. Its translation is CASSPRRAGRTEAFF.